This T cell receptor (beta chain) was identified in a study of blood T cell repertoires in COVID-19. For the study at large: Samples of COVID-19 (acute and convalescent) were obtained from the United States, Italy and Spain.

Sequencing used immunoSEQ multiplex PCR; TCRdb keeps in-frame clones, though not all of them. The sample contains 110,000 to 150,000 clones, roughly 88% of which appear only once. Germline V gene sequence: CDR1 KGHSH, CDR2 LQKENI. This CDR3 has 14 amino acids. Between the trimmed V and J ends, which lost 4 bases and 1 base, there was a span of 10 bases. Points on this clone: Different DNA sequences within this sample yield the same CDR3.

The rearrangement joins TRBV18 to TRBJ1-1; D ambiguous. The TCR comes from a woman in her sixties with acute or convalescent COVID-19. Sequenced input: peripheral blood. This CDR3 is CASSQTGSNTEAFF. Here the CDR3 DNA reads TGTGCCAGCTCACAGACCGGGTCGAACACTGAAGCTTTCTTT.